One sample yielded the 14 T cell receptor beta chains listed below, sequenced in a study of T cells in Graves' hyperthyroidism and ophthalmopathy. Using RNA transcripts as the source, TCR beta CDR3 regions were amplified. RT-PCR in the first round (using the HTBI primer set) targeted the TCR CDR3. TCRdb ran MiXCR on the multiplex PCR reads and lists one entry per CDR3 protein. This table holds 300,000 to 450,000 distinct CDR3 sequences, 13% to 15% found once. Sequencing input: blood. These receptors all come from a woman aged 30 to 39 with Graves' ophthalmopathy.

This clonotype was recorded at least ten times. V and J are TRBV18 and TRBJ2-7, with D tentatively TRBD1 (6 bases). The CDR3 covers 16 residues. Per the germline V gene, CDR1 is KGHSH and CDR2 is LQKENI. Trimming shortened V by 5 bases and J by 3 bases, and 20 bases separated the two germline ends. CDR3 bases: TGTGCCAGCTCATACTCGGTGGGACAAGGGGGCTACGAGCAGTACTTC. Translation: CASSYSVGQGGYEQYF.

This clonotype was seen many times. This chain links TRBV19 with TRBJ2-5; D might be TRBD2 (5 bases). The CDR3 runs 14 residues. Trimming removed 5 bases at V and 1 base at J, with 11 bases between. Per germline, CDR1 LNHDA and CDR2 SQIVND (reference sequence). CDR3 sequence reads: CASSPGRGQETQYF. CDR3 nucleotides: TGTGCCAGTAGTCCTGGACGGGGCCAAGAGACCCAGTACTTC. The full variable domain, with the rest looked up from reference TRBV19 and TRBJ2-5, is DGGITQSPKYLFRKEGQNVTLSCEQNLNHDAMYWYRQDPGQGLRLIYYSQIVNDFQKGDIAEGYSVSREKKESFPLTVTSAQKNPTAFYLCASSPGRGQETQYFGPGTRLLVL.

The chain has TRBV10-2 and TRBJ1-6, with TRBD1 matching over 10 bases. The CDR3 runs to 15 residues. Germline CDR1 and CDR2: WSHSY and SAAADI. V shed 0 bases, J shed 11 bases, and the junction held 4 bases outside the gene matches. CDR3 nucleotides: TGCGCCAGCAGTGAGTCCGGGACAGGGGTTGCACCCCTCCACTTT. Translated, it gives CASSESGTGVAPLHF.

This clonotype was picked up many times. This chain's CDR3 is CASSSAQGAHTEAFF. The DNA of the CDR3 is TGTGCCAGCAGCTCAGCACAGGGGGCGCACACTGAAGCTTTCTTT. The chain couples TRBV13 to TRBJ1-1, with 9 bases matching TRBD1. V lost 4 bases and J lost 3; bases outside the gene matches: 6. The length of the CDR3 is 15 residues. Germline-derived CDR1 and CDR2 are PRHDT and FYEKMQ (reference sequence).

This clonotype occurred many times. The V gene is TRBV28, the J gene TRBJ2-4; D perhaps matches TRBD1 (6 bases). Germline lookup yields CDR1 MDHEN and CDR2 SYDVKM. The V end lost 3 bases, the J end lost 3 bases, and 12 bases lay between the germline ends. CDR3 length: 15 amino acids. The CDR3 DNA follows: TGTGCCAGCAGTTTCTCAGGGGTTGGCAAAAACATTCAGTACTTC. Translated: CASSFSGVGKNIQYF.

This clonotype was counted at least ten times. The V and J genes are TRBV30 and TRBJ2-1; no definite D call. This CDR3 region has 11 residues. Trimming pared 1 base from V and 10 bases from J, leaving 8 bases between. Germline assignment: CDR1 GTSNPN and CDR2 SVGIG (reference sequence). The CDR3 protein is CAWSEVREQFF. As DNA, the CDR3 is TGTGCCTGGAGTGAAGTTAGAGAGCAGTTCTTC.

Turning to this clonotype: A read error may be the cause here, since a much bigger clone is one base away. The J gene is TRBJ1-1, the V gene TRBV19; D possibly corresponds to TRBD1 (5 bases). Germline V CDR1 and CDR2: LNHDA, SQIVND (reference sequence). The CDR3 is made up of 15 amino acids. The CDR3 bases are TGTGCCAGTGGTATTTCTGCAACATTAGGGGCTGAAGCTTTCTTT. It encodes CASGISATLGAEAFF.

The chain recombines TRBV6-2 or TRBV6-3 with TRBJ1-3; no clear D gene. V lost 4 bases and J 2 bases, leaving 9 bases between the germline ends. The CDR3 contains 14 residues. CDR1 is MNHEY, CDR2 SVGEGT, per germline. This CDR3 reads CASSSGIPGNTIYF. CDR3 in DNA: TGTGCCAGCAGTTCGGGCATTCCTGGAAACACCATATATTTT.

J is TRBJ2-7 and V is TRBV5-8, with D unresolved. Trimming removed 1 base from V and 6 bases from J, with 2 bases in between. The CDR3 covers 10 residues. From germline, CDR1 is SGHTS and CDR2 YDEGEE. The chain's CDR3 is CASSLREQYF. CDR3 in DNA: TGTGCCAGCAGCTTGCGCGAGCAGTACTTC.

This clonotype was found many times. The chain has TRBV11-2 and TRBJ2-2, with TRBD1 as a possible D gene (5 bases). Germline values: CDR1 SGHAT, CDR2 FQNNGV. The CDR3 is 16 residues long. Trimming left V 4 bases short and J 2 bases short, with 14 bases between. The CDR3 region is CASSSTREFNTGELFF. The CDR3, as DNA: TGTGCCAGCAGCTCAACCAGGGAATTCAACACCGGGGAGCTGTTTTTT.

This clonotype was recorded a few times. This may arise from a read error, as a much more abundant clone is one base away. The chain uses TRBV30 and TRBJ1-2, with D hard to call. Trimming took off 2 bases at V and 6 bases at J, with 13 bases between the two ends. There are 13 residues in the CDR3. Germline assignment: CDR1 GTSNPN and CDR2 SVGIG (reference sequence). The CDR3 region is CAWSRRRDDGYTF. CDR3 coding DNA: TGTGCCTGGAGTAGGAGGCGGGATGATGGCTACACCTTC.

In its sample, this clonotype was seen a few times. This chain links TRBV13 with TRBJ2-2, with 9 bases fitting TRBD2. Trimming cost V 4 bases and J 8 bases; bases outside gene matches: 11. This CDR3 region has 16 residues. CDR1 is PRHDT, CDR2 FYEKMQ, per germline (reference sequence). In DNA, the CDR3 is TGTGCCAGCAGCTCCCATCCTAGCGGGGAAATAGGGGAGCTGTTTTTT. Its protein is CASSSHPSGEIGELFF.

In this sample, this clonotype turned up a few times. The chain uses TRBV10-3 and TRBJ1-1, with unresolved D. CDR3 length: 12 amino acids. The germline V and J ends were trimmed by 2 bases and 3 bases, with 4 bases remaining between them. Germline CDR1 reads ENHRY; CDR2 reads SYGVKD. In nucleotides, the CDR3 is TGTGCCATCAGTGAGGTTTACACTGAAGCTTTCTTT. It yields the protein CAISEVYTEAFF.

There are a few counts of this clonotype. A much bigger clone sits one base away, suggesting this may be a read error. This chain joins TRBV20-1 and TRBJ2-1; D remains ambiguous. This CDR3 comprises 11 residues. Germline values: CDR1 DFQATT, CDR2 SNEGSKA (reference sequence). Trimming left V 2 bases short and J 8 bases short, with 7 bases between. The CDR3 region has the DNA TGCAGTGCTAGATTCTCGTATGAGCAGTTCTTC. As protein: CSARFSYEQFF.